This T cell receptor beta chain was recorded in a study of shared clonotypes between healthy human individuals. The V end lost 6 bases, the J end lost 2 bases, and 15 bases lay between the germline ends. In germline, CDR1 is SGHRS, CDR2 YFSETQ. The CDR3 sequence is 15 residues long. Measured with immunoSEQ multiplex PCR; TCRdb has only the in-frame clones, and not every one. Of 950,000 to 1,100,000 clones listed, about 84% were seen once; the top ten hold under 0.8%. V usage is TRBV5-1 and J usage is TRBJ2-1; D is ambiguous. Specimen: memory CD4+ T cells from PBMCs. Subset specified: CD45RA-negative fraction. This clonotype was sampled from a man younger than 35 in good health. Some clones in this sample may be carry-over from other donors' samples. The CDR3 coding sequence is TGCGCCAGCACTAACCGGGCGGCTGCCTACAATGAGCAGTTCTTC. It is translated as CASTNRAAAYNEQFF.